Below, 18 T cell receptor beta chains from the same sample are listed, as sequenced in a study of T cell responses to AZD1222 COVID-19 vaccine. Sequenced by immunoSEQ multiplex PCR; TCRdb stores in-frame clones only, minus some. The sample contains about 90,000 clones, about 90% of which appear only once. This material consisted of peripheral blood, taken on day 0 of MenACWY control vaccination. Receptors originate from an adult in good health.

The V gene is TRBV5-4, the J gene TRBJ2-7; 10 bases map to TRBD2. Germline V lookup: CDR1 SGHNT, CDR2 YYREEE (reference sequence). There are 15 residues in the CDR3. Trimming took 6 bases from V and 0 from J; bases not matched to a gene: 6. The CDR3 DNA reads TGTGCCAGCACCTATAGCGGGAGGCCCTCCTACGAGCAGTACTTC. Protein: CASTYSGRPSYEQYF.

The chain uses TRBV19 and TRBJ1-6; unclear D gene. The CDR3 sequence is 12 residues long. Trimming cost V 4 bases and J 8 bases, with 6 bases left between them. Germline-derived CDR1 and CDR2 are LNHDA and SQIVND (reference sequence). For the CDR3, the DNA is TGTGCCAGTAGTACCCAGGATTCACCCCTCCACTTT. Translating it yields CASSTQDSPLHF.

The rearrangement joins TRBV11-2 to TRBJ1-4, with 9 bases matching TRBD1. V gave up 1 base and J gave up 8 bases; unmatched junction bases: 8. Germline lookup yields CDR1 SGHAT and CDR2 FQNNGV. The CDR3 is 16 residues long. The CDR3 spells CASSLVPQGAREKLFF. The CDR3 DNA reads as TGTGCCAGCAGCTTAGTACCACAGGGGGCGAGGGAAAAACTGTTTTTT.

This chain joins TRBV6-5 and TRBJ2-7, with D possibly matching TRBD1 (5 bases). V lost 5 bases and J 3 bases, leaving 14 bases between the germline ends. The CDR3 loop spans 14 amino acids. The germline V gene has CDR1 MNHEY and CDR2 SVGAGI. CDR3 bases: TGTGCCAGCAGTCACCCCCGAGACAGCTACGAGCAGTACTTC. It translates to CASSHPRDSYEQYF.

The chain links TRBV5-1 to TRBJ1-5, with TRBD1 matching 8 bases. Germline CDR1 and CDR2: SGHRS and YFSETQ. V trimming: 0 bases; J trimming: 7 bases; junction bases outside the gene matches: 6. The CDR3 has 15 amino acids. CDR3 in amino acids: CASSLDGQGRQPQHF. In DNA form, the CDR3 reads TGCGCCAGCAGCTTGGATGGACAGGGCAGACAGCCCCAGCATTTT.

This chain uses TRBV12-3 or TRBV12-4 with TRBJ1-1; perhaps TRBD1 as D (5 bases). The CDR3 sequence is 13 residues long. The V end was cut by 6 bases, the J end by 11 bases, with 19 bases between. In nucleotides, the CDR3 is TGTGCCAGCAGCCCTTTTACAGGCGGAGAGGCTTTCTTT. Protein sequence: CASSPFTGGEAFF.

The chain has TRBV2 and TRBJ1-1; 7 nucleotides match TRBD1. CDR3 size: 13 residues. The germline CDR1 and CDR2 sequences are SNHLY and FYNNEI. Germline trimming cut 6 bases from V and 3 bases from J; bases unmatched to any gene: 4. CDR3 residues: CASRLTGDTEAFF. In DNA, the CDR3 is TGTGCCAGCAGGCTAACAGGGGACACTGAAGCTTTCTTT.

The chain carries TRBV29-1 and TRBJ2-5, with TRBD2 as a possible D gene (5 bases). CDR3 length: 12 residues. Germline assignment: CDR1 SQVTM and CDR2 ANQGSEA. Trimming removed 5 bases at V and 5 bases at J, with 12 bases between. This CDR3 reads CSVIGRGETQYF. Written as DNA, the CDR3 is TGCAGCGTTATAGGACGAGGGGAGACCCAGTACTTC.

The rearrangement links TRBV5-5 to TRBJ2-5, with D perhaps TRBD2 (5 bases). There are 15 residues in the CDR3. Germline V gives CDR1 SGHKS, CDR2 YYEKEE (reference sequence). V was pared by 0 bases and J by 0 bases, with 9 bases between. CDR3 in DNA: TGTGCCAGCAGCTTGGGCGGGCCGAACCAAGAGACCCAGTACTTC. Its translation: CASSLGGPNQETQYF.

V and J are TRBV9 and TRBJ1-6; D is possibly TRBD1 (5 bases). Looked up from germline, CDR1 is SGDLS and CDR2 is YYNGEE. With 0 bases removed from V and 9 bases from J, the gap between germline ends came to 13 bases. The CDR3 runs 15 residues. CDR3: CASSVGGVTGSPLHF. The CDR3 region has the DNA TGTGCCAGCAGCGTAGGGGGCGTAACGGGTTCACCCCTCCACTTT.

V and J are TRBV5-1 and TRBJ2-5; TRBD2 aligns across 8 bases. Germline CDR1 SGHRS, CDR2 YFSETQ. This CDR3 region has 15 residues. V shed 3 bases and J 6 bases; nucleotides not matched to a gene: 10. CDR3 bases: TGCGCCAGCAGCTCGCTCGGGGGGGCCCGAAAGACCCAGTACTTC. Amino acids: CASSSLGGARKTQYF.

This chain connects TRBV7-8 to TRBJ2-7, with 8 bases aligning to TRBD1. The CDR3 is 15 residues long. The junction had 4 bases not matched to a gene; V was cut back by 0 bases and J by 3 bases. CDR1 and CDR2 from the germline V gene are SGHVS and FQNEAQ. The CDR3 DNA follows: TGTGCCAGCAGCTTAGCCGGGACAGGATACTACGAGCAGTACTTC. Protein sequence: CASSLAGTGYYEQYF.

This clone was seen more than once but under ten times. This rearrangement joins TRBV5-1 to TRBJ2-1; 7 positions agree with TRBD1. J lost 4 bases, V lost 0 bases, and 4 bases had no gene match. The germline gives CDR1 SGHRS, CDR2 YFSETQ. This CDR3 spans 15 amino acids. The CDR3 DNA sequence: TGCGCCAGCAGCTTGGAAGGGACAGCTTACAATGAGCAGTTCTTC. Translated: CASSLEGTAYNEQFF.

This chain uses TRBV2 with TRBJ1-1; a possible D gene is TRBD1 (5 bases). With 8 bases removed from V and 0 bases from J, the gap between germline ends came to 10 bases. The CDR3 covers 13 residues. Germline-derived CDR1 and CDR2 are SNHLY and FYNNEI. CDR3 in amino acids: CASGRGVNTEAFF. The CDR3 DNA is TGTGCCAGCGGTCGGGGGGTGAACACTGAAGCTTTCTTT. Complete variable domain (other parts from reference TRBV2 and TRBJ1-1): EPEVTQTPSHQVTQMGQEVILRCVPISNHLYFYWYRQILGQKVEFLVSFYNNEISEKSEIFDDQFSVERPDGSNFTLKIRSTKLEDSAMYFCASGRGVNTEAFFGQGTRLTVV.

CDR3 nucleotides: TGTGCCAGCAGTGACTCGACGGATTATAATTCACCCCTCCACTTT. Its translation is CASSDSTDYNSPLHF. The gene calls are TRBV6-4 and TRBJ1-6; D not resolved. The germline gives CDR1 MRHNA, CDR2 SNTAGT. The CDR3 extends over 15 amino acids. Trimming pared 0 bases from V and 4 bases from J, leaving 7 bases between.

The CDR3 DNA is TGTGCCAGCACCAAACTCTCAGGCGTGACCGGGGAGCTGTTTTTT. This sequence encodes CASTKLSGVTGELFF. The V gene is TRBV6-5, the J gene TRBJ2-2, with unresolved D. Trimming took 7 bases from V and 5 from J, leaving 17 bases between them. CDR1 is MNHEY, CDR2 SVGAGI, per germline. This CDR3 is built from 15 residues.

The chain employs TRBV11-3 and TRBJ2-2; D tentatively fits TRBD1 or TRBD2 (7 bases each). CDR1 and CDR2 (germline): SGHNT, YENEEA. The CDR3 totals 13 residues. Trimming left V 5 bases short and J 11 bases short, with 15 bases between. The CDR3 bases are TGTGCCAGCAGCACAGGGGAGGGTGGAGAGCTGTTTTTT. Amino acid sequence: CASSTGEGGELFF.

The chain joins TRBV29-1 to TRBJ1-1; 9 bases align to TRBD1. This CDR3 is 14 amino acids long. Germline CDR1 and CDR2: SQVTM and ANQGSEA. J lost 4 bases, V lost 4 bases, and 7 bases had no gene match. The CDR3 reads CSVAVQGASTEAFF. The CDR3 DNA sequence: TGCAGCGTTGCTGTACAGGGGGCGAGCACTGAAGCTTTCTTT.